This TCR beta chain appears in the sequencing data of a study of CD8+ T cells in alopecia areata (dated by TCRdb to 2016 to 2019). Study-level background: Skin from C3H/HeJ donors with spontaneous alopecia (about 6-12 months old) was grafted onto female C3H/HeJ recipients aged about 6-11 weeks. High-throughput TCRbeta sequencing was used to examine T cell clonal expansion in alopecia areata in both the C3H/HeJ mouse model and human patients. On the human side, TCRbeta sequencing was run on scalp tissue and on sorted CD4+ and CD8+ peripheral blood T cells from healthy controls and from alopecia areata patients with either patchy or totalis/universalis disease. RNA came from the PAXgene miRNA kit for fixed scalp, the miRNeasy kit for PBMCs, and the RNeasy kit for mouse skin. Scalp clonality was compared across normal scalp (n=4), patchy alopecia areata scalp (n=8), and alopecia totalis/universalis scalp (n=8). immunoSEQ multiplex PCR using 35 Vbeta forward primers and 13 Jbeta reverse primers was used to amplify TCRbeta CDR3 regions.

This clone counts as medium-sized (0.01 to 0.1%). What antigen it recognizes has not been identified. The receptor originates from a mouse, and its gene names and germline sequences are accordingly murine. Sequencing ends 4 residues short of the CDR3 end; the germline J gene provides the rest. Cells from mouse cutaneous lymph nodes were pooled, stained for CD4, CD8alpha, NKG2D, NKG2ACE and other markers, and then sorted on a BD Influx. What the work shows at the level of the full study, not this receptor alone: Compared with normal scalp, lesional scalp, particularly in alopecia totalis/universalis, had higher clonality and more expanded CD8+ clones, which suggests antigenic drive. Compared with mice, TCR sequences shared between patients were less clear, possibly partly because of HLA diversity across the patient population. Unlike mouse skin, where gammadelta T cells dominate, normal human skin contains resident alphabeta T cells that get sequenced too, which complicates analysis of the scalp TCR repertoire.

The CDR3 measures 13 amino acids from cysteine to phenylalanine. The 27 bases shown cover part of the CDR3, and their frame starts at base 1. CDR1 is given as SGHDT and CDR2 as FRDEAV, both from the germline V gene. V gives up 5 bases and J gives up 0 bases, and the segment between their germline ends measures 7 bases. Libraries were constructed by the immunoSEQ multiplex PCR assay. RNA was extracted from all samples and reverse transcribed into cDNA, which served as template for TCR sequencing. SuperScript III was used to make first-strand cDNA, primed with a 2:1 mix of oligo-dT and random hexamers. A synthetic immune receptor repertoire was used to measure amplification bias, and any remaining bias was corrected computationally. Libraries were sequenced on Illumina HiSeq using 60 bp reads that covered the CDR3 and were read from J toward V. Concerning the study's data processing: Raw reads were preprocessed to remove errors, and CDR3 was defined according to IMGT conventions as the region from the conserved cysteine to phenylalanine. Clonality was computed as 1 minus the Shannon entropy, with the entropy normalized by log2 of the number of productive unique TCRs. Scalp TCRbeta sequences were cross-referenced with sorted blood CD4 and CD8 repertoires so that the CD4 or CD8 identity of scalp clones could be inferred. TCRdb mirrors the immuneACCESS table, restricted to in-frame sequences. Some clones are absent from its copies; in checked studies, under half trace to an unresolved V gene, and the reason for the others is unknown. V, J and clone size are those of that table, while D and trimming were read from the DNA. The sample features about 9,000 clones, and none is a singleton. The top ten constitute over 15% of the sample.

Recombination joined TRBV14 with TRBJ2-3, with a tentative D gene TRBD1 over 5 matching bases. This receptor was taken from a C3H/HeJ mouse with alopecia areata. The strain in question carries the MHC haplotype H2-k. Material for sequencing was CD8+ T cells sorted from a lymph node. CDR3 bases read: TGTGCCAGCAGGGACAATAGTGCAGAA. It translates to CASRDNSAE. The entire CDR3 protein is CASRDNSAETLYF.